The next 21 T cell receptor beta chains were all read from a single sample in a study of blood T cell repertoires in COVID-19. Clones were read by immunoSEQ multiplex PCR, and TCRdb kept only the in-frame ones, dropping some. The sample consists of tens of thousands of clones, 65% to 85% of them appearing once. The specimen sequenced was peripheral blood. Receptors were obtained from a middle-aged man with active COVID-19.

J is TRBJ2-5 and V is TRBV6-2 or TRBV6-3; D is uncertain. Trimming took 5 bases from V and 5 from J, leaving 6 bases between them. CDR3 size: 11 residues. Germline loops: CDR1 MNHEY, CDR2 SVGEGT. The CDR3: CASSTGETQYF. The CDR3 region has the DNA TGTGCCAGCAGTACCGGGGAGACCCAGTACTTC.

The J gene is TRBJ1-4, the V gene TRBV5-1; D gene uncertain. V was pared by 2 bases and J by 3 bases, with 8 bases between. Per the germline V gene, CDR1 is SGHRS and CDR2 is YFSETQ. The CDR3 runs 14 residues. The CDR3 bases are TGCGCCAGCAGCTTAAACAATGCTAATGAAAAACTGTTTTTT. Translation: CASSLNNANEKLFF.

The gene calls are TRBV6-5 and TRBJ2-7, with TRBD2 matching 10 bases. The germline gives CDR1 MNHEY, CDR2 SVGAGI. This CDR3 has 14 residues. The ends lost 6 bases at V and 4 bases at J; junction bases unmatched: 6. CDR3 in amino acids: CASSVAGGIYEQYF. CDR3 coding DNA: TGTGCCAGCAGCGTAGCGGGGGGTATTTACGAGCAGTACTTC.

V is TRBV19 and J is TRBJ1-5, with D possibly TRBD1 on 6 matching bases. CDR1 and CDR2 from the germline V gene are LNHDA and SQIVND (reference sequence). The V end was cut by 7 bases, the J end by 5 bases, with 15 bases between. The CDR3 sequence is 14 residues long. The CDR3, as DNA: TGTGCCAGTAAACAGGTCGAGGGGGATCAGCCCCAGCATTTT. Residues: CASKQVEGDQPQHF.

V and J are TRBV13 and TRBJ2-7, with D perhaps matching TRBD1 (6 bases). The V end was cut by 3 bases, the J end by 2 bases, with 11 bases between. The CDR3 loop spans 14 amino acids. Per germline, CDR1 PRHDT and CDR2 FYEKMQ (reference sequence). The CDR3 spells CASSFDRTAYEQYF. CDR3 in DNA: TGTGCCAGCAGCTTCGACAGGACTGCCTACGAGCAGTACTTC.

The V and J genes are TRBV7-9 and TRBJ1-5; D not certain. Germline V gene lookup returns CDR1 SEHNR and CDR2 FQNEAQ (reference sequence). Trimming stripped 0 bases from V and 7 bases from J, with 13 bases between. This CDR3 is 15 amino acids long. The CDR3 here is CASSLAGHTGQPQHF. The CDR3 DNA reads TGTGCCAGCAGCTTAGCGGGTCATACGGGGCAGCCCCAGCATTTT.

This clone was seen more than once but under ten times. The genes are TRBV6-1 and TRBJ2-7, with TRBD2 identical over 9 bases. J was trimmed by 0 bases and V by 2 bases; bases with no gene match: 2. The CDR3 is 15 amino acids. The germline V gene encodes CDR1 MNHNS and CDR2 SASEGT. CDR3 nucleotide sequence: TGTGCCAGCAGTGAATCTAGCGGGGCCTCCTACGAGCAGTACTTC. As protein: CASSESSGASYEQYF.

The gene calls are TRBV24-1 and TRBJ2-5; 9 bases fit TRBD2. The CDR3 sequence is 15 residues long. The J segment lost 5 bases and the V segment lost 3 bases, leaving 6 bases of the junction unmatched. Germline loops: CDR1 KGHDR, CDR2 SFDVKD. The CDR3: CATSDPAGGPETQYF. The CDR3 DNA reads TGTGCCACCAGTGATCCCGCGGGGGGGCCGGAGACCCAGTACTTC.

This chain links TRBV4-3 with TRBJ1-5, with D unclear. CDR1 LGHNA and CDR2 YSLEER come from the germline V gene. The germline V and J ends were trimmed by 1 base and 9 bases, with 10 bases remaining between them. The length of the CDR3 is 13 residues. CDR3 nucleotides: TGCGCCAGCAGCCAAGTTCGAGGAGTGCCCCAGCATTTT. It codes for CASSQVRGVPQHF.

The CDR3: CATLGRGDEQYF. The CDR3 bases are TGTGCCACCTTAGGGAGGGGCGACGAGCAGTACTTC. V and J are TRBV9 and TRBJ2-7; TRBD2 aligns across 7 bases. There are 12 residues in the CDR3. V lost 9 bases to trimming and J lost 5 bases; unmatched junction nucleotides: 8. Germline values: CDR1 SGDLS, CDR2 YYNGEE.

The chain links TRBV19 to TRBJ2-7, with 9 bases identical to TRBD1. The V gene's germline CDR1 is LNHDA and CDR2 SQIVND (reference sequence). V lost 10 bases and J lost 13; bases outside the gene matches: 8. This CDR3 has 10 residues. CDR3 sequence: CAMIRDRDYF. CDR3 coding DNA: TGTGCCATGATCCGGGACAGGGACTACTTC.

The chain combines TRBV14 with TRBJ1-6; D unclear. V was clipped by 0 bases and J by 9 bases, with 12 bases between them. The CDR3 has 15 amino acids. Germline CDR1 and CDR2: SGHDN and FVKESK. The CDR3 is CASSQDFGSVSPLHF. CDR3 bases: TGTGCCAGCAGCCAAGATTTCGGGTCGGTTTCACCCCTCCACTTT.

V and J are TRBV6-5 and TRBJ1-6, with D unclear. This CDR3 contains 15 residues. Germline loops: CDR1 MNHEY, CDR2 SVGAGI. Trimming pared 8 bases from V and 3 bases from J, leaving 14 bases between. The CDR3 loop is CASGEAVIYNSPLHF. The CDR3 nucleotides read TGTGCCAGCGGGGAGGCAGTCATCTATAATTCACCCCTCCACTTT.

The CDR3 sequence: CASSFGQGDYGYTF. CDR3 DNA: TGTGCCAGCAGCTTTGGACAGGGAGACTATGGCTACACCTTC. The gene calls are TRBV5-6 and TRBJ1-2, with 8 bases that match TRBD1. CDR1 and CDR2 from the germline V gene are SGHDT and YYEEEE. V was clipped by 2 bases and J by 3 bases; unmatched bases: 3. The CDR3 sequence is 14 residues long.

The J gene is TRBJ2-2, the V gene TRBV9; unclear D gene. V was shortened by 0 bases and J by 8 bases, with 17 bases between the two germline ends. The CDR3 sequence is 16 residues long. Per germline, CDR1 SGDLS and CDR2 YYNGEE. CDR3 in amino acids: CASSVEGAPAPGELFF. For the CDR3, the DNA is TGTGCCAGCAGCGTAGAAGGAGCACCCGCCCCAGGGGAGCTGTTTTTT.

The gene calls are TRBV19 and TRBJ2-5; the D gene is possibly TRBD2 (7 bases). Trimming took 7 bases from V and 5 from J, leaving 23 bases between them. The CDR3 has 16 amino acids. Germline-derived CDR1 and CDR2 are LNHDA and SQIVND (reference sequence). CDR3 nucleotide sequence: TGTGCCAGTACCTACTCTGGCGGGGGCCGCCCGGAGACCCAGTACTTC. Its protein product is CASTYSGGGRPETQYF.

The chain links TRBV6-5 to TRBJ2-5; TRBD1 matches at 9 bases. The CDR3 is 16 residues long. The trim removed 0 bases at V and 1 base at J, leaving 3 bases unmatched. The germline V gene encodes CDR1 MNHEY and CDR2 SVGAGI. The CDR3 coding sequence is TGTGCCAGCAGTTACTCGAGGGGACAGGGCCAAGAGACCCAGTACTTC. This translates into CASSYSRGQGQETQYF.

This clone was recorded only once. The V and J genes are TRBV6-4 and TRBJ1-6, with 7 bases matching TRBD1. This CDR3 contains 14 residues. Germline lookup yields CDR1 MRHNA and CDR2 SNTAGT. Trimming took 6 bases from V and 10 from J; bases not matched to a gene: 9. CDR3 in DNA: TGTGCCAGCAGAAGTGGGCAGGGGGAGTCACCCCTCCACTTT. It yields the protein CASRSGQGESPLHF.

This chain joins TRBV10-3 and TRBJ2-3; a possible D gene is TRBD2 (6 bases). V lost 7 bases to trimming and J lost 4 bases, with 15 bases between them. Germline CDR1 and CDR2: ENHRY and SYGVKD. The CDR3 runs 14 residues. CDR3 bases: TGTGCCATCAATGGACTTCCGGGGGCAGATACGCAGTATTTT. This codes for CAINGLPGADTQYF.

The chain joins TRBV29-1 to TRBJ1-1, with 7 bases matching TRBD1. The germline V gene encodes CDR1 SQVTM and CDR2 ANQGSEA. The CDR3 contains 14 residues. Unmatched junction bases numbered 7, after V lost 2 bases and J lost 4 bases. The CDR3 DNA reads TGCAGCGTTGAATATTCAGGGGGAGGCACTGAAGCTTTCTTT. Its protein product is CSVEYSGGGTEAFF.

Concerning this clone itself: This likely comes from a read error, as the CDR3 has no conserved phenylalanine or tryptophan at its end. The DNA is omitted, as the CDR3 cannot be located on it reliably, and the CDR3 follows TCRdb's listing. V and J are TRBV2 and TRBJ1-2; the table's D call TRBD1 went unverified against the DNA. The germline CDR1 and CDR2 sequences are SNHLY and FYNNEI. Both ends counted, the CDR3 spans 10 residues. The CDR3 loop is CASSESSPGL.